A single sample gave rise to the 15 T cell receptor beta chains below, sequenced in a study of shared clonotypes between healthy human individuals. Assay used: immunoSEQ multiplex PCR; TCRdb lists only in-frame clones, some missing. The sample includes some 1 million clones, about 80% of them seen just once. Sequences were obtained from memory CD4+ T cells sorted from blood. Subset in this sample: CD45RA-negative fraction. The origin of the receptors is a man aged 18 to 35 in good health.

This chain joins TRBV29-1 and TRBJ2-1; D gene ambiguous. This CDR3 has 14 amino acids. Germline V gene sequence: CDR1 SQVTM, CDR2 ANQGSEA. V was trimmed by 6 bases and J by 4 bases, leaving 16 bases between them. The CDR3 sequence is CSVVWASKYNEQFF. In nucleotides, the CDR3 is TGCAGCGTAGTATGGGCTAGTAAGTACAATGAGCAGTTCTTC.

This clone was seen ten or more times. The chain couples TRBV28 to TRBJ2-2, with D perhaps TRBD1 (5 bases). In germline, CDR1 is MDHEN, CDR2 SYDVKM. The CDR3 loop spans 14 amino acids. Trimming cost V 2 bases and J 7 bases, with 11 bases left between them. CDR3 sequence: CASSLAQGFGELFF. In nucleotides, the CDR3 is TGTGCCAGCAGTTTAGCCCAGGGATTCGGGGAGCTGTTTTTT.

The V and J genes are TRBV10-3 and TRBJ1-4; 8 bases are shared with TRBD1. V trimming: 5 bases; J trimming: 3 bases; junction bases outside the gene matches: 8. CDR1 is ENHRY, CDR2 SYGVKD, per germline. There are 16 residues in the CDR3. The CDR3 reads CAISSTGAGSNEKLFF. The CDR3 nucleotides read TGTGCCATCAGTTCGACAGGGGCGGGTTCTAATGAAAAACTGTTTTTT.

Only one count was recorded for this clone. The chain recombines TRBV6-5 with TRBJ1-1; tentatively, D is TRBD1 (5 bases). Germline CDR1 reads MNHEY; CDR2 reads SVGAGI. The CDR3 sequence is 15 residues long. Trimming pared 4 bases from V and 3 bases from J, leaving 15 bases between. CDR3 DNA sequence: TGTGCCAGCAGTTCTGTGGGGCTCAGGTACACTGAAGCTTTCTTT. Translating it yields CASSSVGLRYTEAFF.

This rearrangement joins TRBV6-5 to TRBJ1-1; possible D gene TRBD1, 6 bases. Germline V gives CDR1 MNHEY, CDR2 SVGAGI. V was trimmed by 5 bases and J by 0 bases, leaving 13 bases between them. This CDR3 has 15 amino acids. CDR3 sequence (DNA): TGTGCCAGCAGTCCTCCCAGGGGCTTGAACACTGAAGCTTTCTTT. Translated: CASSPPRGLNTEAFF.

The chain couples TRBV19 to TRBJ1-5; 7 positions agree with TRBD1. V lost 5 bases, J lost 4 bases, and 5 bases stayed unmatched. The CDR3 length is 14 residues. The V gene's germline CDR1 is LNHDA and CDR2 SQIVND (reference sequence). CDR3 sequence reads: CASSRRDSNQPQHF. Here the CDR3 DNA reads TGTGCCAGTAGTCGTCGGGACAGTAATCAGCCCCAGCATTTT.

This clone has a handful of counts. The rearrangement uses TRBV5-1 and TRBJ2-3, with D possibly called TRBD1 or TRBD2 (5 bases each). Germline assignment: CDR1 SGHRS and CDR2 YFSETQ. Between the trimmed V and J ends, which lost 2 bases and 1 base, there was a span of 14 bases. There are 16 residues in the CDR3. CDR3 protein: CASSFSSGTGTDTQYF. The CDR3 DNA follows: TGCGCCAGCAGCTTCAGTTCCGGGACGGGCACAGATACGCAGTATTTT.

The chain uses TRBV18 and TRBJ2-5; D gene uncertain. Germline CDR1 KGHSH, CDR2 LQKENI. The V and J ends lost 0 bases and 5 bases respectively, with 16 bases between them. The CDR3 length is 16 residues. CDR3 nucleotide sequence: TGTGCCAGCTCACCACCTCAAAGACTCGCCGTGGAGACCCAGTACTTC. Translating it yields CASSPPQRLAVETQYF.

The chain uses TRBV10-1 and TRBJ1-6, with no clear D. The CDR3 length is 13 residues. The germline V and J ends were trimmed by 2 bases and 13 bases, with 12 bases remaining between them. Germline V gene data show CDR1 as WNHNN and CDR2 as SYGVQD (reference sequence). CDR3 nucleotide sequence: TGCGCCAGCAGTGAGGGCAGCCGGGAGCCCCTCCACTTT. This gives the protein CASSEGSREPLHF.

The chain links TRBV7-9 to TRBJ1-2, with 8 bases fitting TRBD1. Trimming at V came to 1 base and at J to 4 bases, leaving 5 bases not matched to a gene. There are 15 residues in the CDR3. CDR1 and CDR2 (germline): SEHNR, FQNEAQ (reference sequence). The CDR3 coding sequence is TGTGCCAGCAGCTTAGTGTCAGGGGGCCCCTATGGCTACACCTTC. Protein product: CASSLVSGGPYGYTF. The variable domain in full, completed from reference TRBV7-9 and TRBJ1-2, reads DTGVSQNPRHKITKRGQNVTFRCDPISEHNRLYWYRQTLGQGPEFLTYFQNEAQLEKSRLLSDRFSAERPKGSFSTLEIQRTEQGDSAMYLCASSLVSGGPYGYTFGSGTRLTVV.

Comment on this clone: Other DNA sequences in the sample encode the same CDR3. The gene calls are TRBV10-1 and TRBJ2-6; unclear D gene. CDR3 length: 13 amino acids. The germline V and J ends were trimmed by 2 bases and 4 bases, with 3 bases remaining between them. The germline CDR1 and CDR2 sequences are WNHNN and SYGVQD (reference sequence). The CDR3 is CASSEAGANVLTF. As DNA, the CDR3 is TGCGCCAGCAGTGAGGCCGGGGCCAACGTCCTGACTTTC.

As for this clone: Different DNA sequences within this sample yield the same CDR3. The V call is TRBV5-1, the J call TRBJ2-1; weak D call: TRBD2 (5 bases). CDR1 is SGHRS, CDR2 YFSETQ, per germline. The length of the CDR3 is 15 residues. The V end lost 0 bases, the J end lost 1 base, and 8 bases lay between the germline ends. CDR3 sequence (DNA): TGCGCCAGCAGCTTGGTTGGGGAGTCCTACAATGAGCAGTTCTTC. Protein: CASSLVGESYNEQFF.

The CDR3 coding sequence is TGTGCCAGCAGTTACAGGGAAACCTACGAGCAGTACTTC. As protein: CASSYRETYEQYF. The genes are TRBV6-5 and TRBJ2-7; D is uncertain. Trimming stripped 2 bases from V and 2 bases from J, with 7 bases between. This CDR3 contains 13 residues. Germline values: CDR1 MNHEY, CDR2 SVGAGI.

The V call is TRBV19, the J call TRBJ1-6; 9 positions match TRBD1. The junction had 6 bases not matched to a gene; V was cut back by 5 bases and J by 10 bases. The germline V gene has CDR1 LNHDA and CDR2 SQIVND (reference sequence). This CDR3 spans 14 amino acids. The CDR3 nucleotides are TGTGCCAGTAGTTCGGGACAGGGTCGGTCACCCCTCCACTTT. Protein: CASSSGQGRSPLHF.

With respect to this clone: This CDR3 is also generated by other DNA sequences in the sample. The chain recombines TRBV27 with TRBJ1-3; 8 positions agree with TRBD1. V lost 5 bases, J lost 0 bases, and 3 bases stayed unmatched. The CDR3 is 15 amino acids. The V gene's germline CDR1 is MNHEY and CDR2 SMNVEV (reference sequence). CDR3 sequence (DNA): TGTGCCAGCAGTAGAACAGGGGGCTCTGGAAACACCATATATTTT. This translates into CASSRTGGSGNTIYF.